This entry concerns a single T cell receptor beta chain. A second PCR of roughly 7 to 11 cycles used a sample-barcoded 5' primer and a J-beta primer mix. MiXCR was run by TCRdb on the 5' RACE reads, yielding one entry per CDR3 protein. The sample has approximately 1.5 million distinct CDR3 sequences; roughly two fifths are singletons. Germline loops: CDR1 MGHDK, CDR2 SYGVNS. The CDR3 runs 14 residues. The V and J ends lost 1 base and 7 bases, in that order; junction bases with no gene match: 6. The authors drew about 10 milliliters of peripheral blood from each donor. Extraction of total RNA produced a minimum of 5.5 micrograms from each sample. The data were obtained in a study of blood T cells in healthy people across ages. Turning to the study itself: About one barcoded beta molecule per two T cells came from capture by template switching.

This chain joins TRBV25-1 and TRBJ1-2, with 7 bases that match TRBD1. The sample was blood. The TCR comes from a woman in her late teens or twenties in good health. CDR3: CASSEFEGARGYTF. CDR3 DNA: TGTGCCAGCAGTGAATTTGAGGGGGCGCGTGGCTACACCTTC.